This T cell receptor (beta chain) was identified in a study of Ad26.COV2.S vaccination and SARS-CoV-2 variants. Study details: Ad26.COV2.S shots went into the muscle once or twice, 56 days apart.

Treatment described: around 19 received Ad26.COV2.S at low or high dose, single or two shots; 5 received placebo; per-sample allocation not given. Sampling happened 63 days after the first vaccine or placebo injection. In regard to this clone: The antigen is not known.

This CDR3 has 23 residues. The V and J ends lost 0 bases and 4 bases respectively, with 37 bases between them. Germline V gene lookup returns CDR1 LGHDT and CDR2 YNNKEL (reference sequence). Study-level points and caveats: An underestimation of total T cell responses may have resulted from the TCR breadth and depth analyses.

This table comes from immunoSEQ multiplex PCR, and its TCRdb copy is limited to in-frame clones, with some not included. The sample includes roughly 380,000 clones, 70% to 90% of them seen just once. Sample: peripheral blood, taken in a trial of Ad26.COV2.S vaccine versus placebo. The gene calls are TRBV3-1 (or the pseudogene TRBV3-2) and TRBJ2-7; D assignment may be TRBD1 or TRBD2 (7 bases each). This receptor was identified in a person aged 18-65 years who received the Ad26.COV2.S COVID-19 vaccine or a placebo. The CDR3 DNA follows: TGTGCCAGCAGCCAAGATCGGGGTGGGAGTAGCGGGCCAGGTCGGGGGACAGTTTACGAGCAGTACTTC. Protein: CASSQDRGGSSGPGRGTVYEQYF.